Sequencing of this TCR beta chain was carried out in a study of cytomegalovirus exposure and HLA in healthy donors. Study details: Of all 400 or so donors who were genotyped, 75% to 85% belonged to the Caucasian-associated ancestry cluster.

The count of this clone is one. The antigen is not known. Germline values: CDR1 SEHNR, CDR2 FQNEAQ (reference sequence). The V end was cut by 4 bases, the J end by 13 bases, with 12 bases between. This CDR3 contains 11 residues. Overall study results and limits: The classifier, whose performance was assessed in both the original and validation cohorts, reportedly diagnosed cytomegalovirus status with high specificity and sensitivity. Judged likely to be a sequencing artifact was a cluster of highly shared sequence variants.

PCR used 60 Vbeta primers and 13 Jbeta primers. Using immunoSEQ multiplex PCR, the repertoire was profiled, and TCRdb retains in-frame clones only, with some absent. The table includes 150,000 to 200,000 clones, approximately 80% detected once. The chain couples TRBV7-9 to TRBJ2-3; D is possibly TRBD2 (5 bases). The source material was PBMCs. This receptor was obtained from a woman aged 25 to 39 in good health and CMV-seronegative. Here the CDR3 DNA reads TGTGCCAGCAGCTCCCAAGGAGGTAAGTATTTT. It encodes CASSSQGGKYF. Full variable domain (rest looked up from reference TRBV7-9 and TRBJ2-3): DTGVSQNPRHKITKRGQNVTFRCDPISEHNRLYWYRQTLGQGPEFLTYFQNEAQLEKSRLLSDRFSAERPKGSFSTLEIQRTEQGDSAMYLCASSSQGGKYFGPGTRLTVL.